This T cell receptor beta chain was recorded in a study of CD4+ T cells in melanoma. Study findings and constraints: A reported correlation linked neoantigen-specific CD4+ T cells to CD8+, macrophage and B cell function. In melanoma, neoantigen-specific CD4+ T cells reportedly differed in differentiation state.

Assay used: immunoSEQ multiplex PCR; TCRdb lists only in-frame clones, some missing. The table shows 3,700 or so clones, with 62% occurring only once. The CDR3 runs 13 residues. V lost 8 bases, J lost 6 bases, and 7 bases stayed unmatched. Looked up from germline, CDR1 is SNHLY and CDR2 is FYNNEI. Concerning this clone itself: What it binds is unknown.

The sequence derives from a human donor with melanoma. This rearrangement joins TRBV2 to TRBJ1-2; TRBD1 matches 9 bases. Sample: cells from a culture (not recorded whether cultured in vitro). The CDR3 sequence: CASWGDRVDGYTF. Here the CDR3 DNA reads TGTGCCAGCTGGGGGGACAGGGTAGATGGCTACACCTTC.